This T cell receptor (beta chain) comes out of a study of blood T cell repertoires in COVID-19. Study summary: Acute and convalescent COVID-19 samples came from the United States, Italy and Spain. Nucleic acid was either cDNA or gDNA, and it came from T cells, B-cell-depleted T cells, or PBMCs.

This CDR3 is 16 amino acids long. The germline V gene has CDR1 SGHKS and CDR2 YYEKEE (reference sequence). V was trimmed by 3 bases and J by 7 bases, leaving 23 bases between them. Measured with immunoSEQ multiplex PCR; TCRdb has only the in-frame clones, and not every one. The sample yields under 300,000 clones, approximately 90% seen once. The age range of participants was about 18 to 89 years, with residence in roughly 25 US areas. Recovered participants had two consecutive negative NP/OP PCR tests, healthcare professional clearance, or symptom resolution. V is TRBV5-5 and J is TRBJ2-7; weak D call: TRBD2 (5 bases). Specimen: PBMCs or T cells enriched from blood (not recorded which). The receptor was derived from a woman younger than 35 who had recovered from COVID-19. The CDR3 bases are TGTGCCAGCAGCTCCCCCCTCCGAGGGAACCCTAATGAGCAGTACTTC. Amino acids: CASSSPLRGNPNEQYF.